This is a list of T cell receptor beta chains from one sample in a study of blood T cell repertoires in COVID-19. Data came from immunoSEQ multiplex PCR; TCRdb stores just in-frame clones and leaves some out. The data hold roughly 110,000 clones, with about 90% observed a single time. The sequencing input was peripheral blood. The receptors derive from a woman in her 50s with acute or convalescent COVID-19. Each CDR3 is given with its conserved first and last residue. D genes are given only for firm matches. Only part of the rows carry a size: once, few, many, or a class if the clone is expanded.

clone size: -
D gene: -
J gene: TRBJ1-5
CDR3 length: 12
V gene: TRBV28
CDR3 DNA: TGTGCCAGTACTACTACTCAAGGGCCCCAGCATTTT
CDR3 protein: CASTTTQGPQHF

clone size: -
D gene: -
J gene: TRBJ1-5
CDR3 length: 15
V gene: TRBV29-1
CDR3 DNA: TGCAGCGCTAGCATCGGTACTGATAGCAATCAGCCCCAGCATTTT
CDR3 protein: CSASIGTDSNQPQHF

clone size: -
D gene: TRBD2
J gene: TRBJ2-1
CDR3 length: 15
V gene: TRBV6-5
CDR3 DNA: TGTGCCAGCAGGGGTCGGGAGGCTCCCTACAATGAGCAGTTCTTC
CDR3 protein: CASRGREAPYNEQFF

clone size: few
D gene: -
J gene: TRBJ2-3
CDR3 length: 16
V gene: TRBV18
CDR3 DNA: TGTGCCAGCTCACCACCGGCCCGGGGAGGCACAGATACGCAGTATTTT
CDR3 protein: CASSPPARGGTDTQYF

clone size: -
D gene: TRBD1
J gene: TRBJ2-4
CDR3 length: 17
V gene: TRBV27
CDR3 DNA: TGTGCCAGCAGCTCCATCGACAGGGGGCAAGCCAAAAACATTCAGTACTTC
CDR3 protein: CASSSIDRGQAKNIQYF

clone size: -
D gene: TRBD1
J gene: TRBJ1-1
CDR3 length: 13
V gene: TRBV30
CDR3 DNA: TGTGCCAGCCACAGGGGCTCCAACACTGAAGCTTTCTTT
CDR3 protein: CASHRGSNTEAFF

clone size: -
D gene: TRBD1
J gene: TRBJ1-3
CDR3 length: 16
V gene: TRBV4-3
CDR3 DNA: TGCGCCAGCAGCCCTGACAGGGCTCCGCGGGGAAACACCATATATTTT
CDR3 protein: CASSPDRAPRGNTIYF

clone size: -
D gene: TRBD1
J gene: TRBJ1-2
CDR3 length: 15
V gene: TRBV9
CDR3 DNA: TGTGCCAGCAGCGCGACAGGGGCGAAGTTCTATGGCTACACCTTC
CDR3 protein: CASSATGAKFYGYTF

clone size: once
D gene: -
J gene: TRBJ2-7
CDR3 length: 14
V gene: TRBV7-9
CDR3 DNA: TGTGCCAGCAGCTTAGGGGGGCTTTCCTACGAGCAGTACTTC
CDR3 protein: CASSLGGLSYEQYF

clone size: -
D gene: TRBD1
J gene: TRBJ1-1
CDR3 length: 15
V gene: TRBV28
CDR3 DNA: TGTGCCAGCAGTCCAAACAGGGGTCTGAACACTGAAGCTTTCTTT
CDR3 protein: CASSPNRGLNTEAFF

clone size: -
D gene: TRBD2
J gene: TRBJ2-1
CDR3 length: 14
V gene: TRBV24-1
CDR3 DNA: TGTGCCACCAGTGTAGCGGGAGGAAGCAATGAGCAGTTCTTC
CDR3 protein: CATSVAGGSNEQFF

clone size: -
D gene: -
J gene: TRBJ2-7
CDR3 length: 13
V gene: TRBV7-9
CDR3 DNA: TGTGCCAGCAGCTCAGGTTTCTCCTACGAGCAGTACTTC
CDR3 protein: CASSSGFSYEQYF

clone size: -
D gene: -
J gene: TRBJ2-3
CDR3 length: 16
V gene: TRBV10-3
CDR3 DNA: TGTGCCATCAGCGAAAGTCTAGGGGGGGTCACAGATACGCAGTATTTT
CDR3 protein: CAISESLGGVTDTQYF

clone size: few
D gene: -
J gene: TRBJ1-1
CDR3 length: 12
V gene: TRBV28
CDR3 DNA: TGTGCCAGCAGTTTTACCGGACACGAAGCTTTCTTT
CDR3 protein: CASSFTGHEAFF